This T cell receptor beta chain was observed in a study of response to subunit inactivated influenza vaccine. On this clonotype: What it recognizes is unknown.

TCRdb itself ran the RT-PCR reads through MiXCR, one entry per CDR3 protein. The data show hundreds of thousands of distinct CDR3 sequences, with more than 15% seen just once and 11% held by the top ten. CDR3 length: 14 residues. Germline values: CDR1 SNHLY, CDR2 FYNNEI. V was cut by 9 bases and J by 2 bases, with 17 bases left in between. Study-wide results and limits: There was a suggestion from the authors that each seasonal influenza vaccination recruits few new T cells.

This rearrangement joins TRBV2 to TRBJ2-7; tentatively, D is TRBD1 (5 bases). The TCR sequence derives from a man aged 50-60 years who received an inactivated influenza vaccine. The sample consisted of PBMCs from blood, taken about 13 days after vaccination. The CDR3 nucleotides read TGTGCCAGTATGCCAGGGTTTACTCCCTACGAGCAGTACTTC. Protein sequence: CASMPGFTPYEQYF.